This T cell receptor beta chain was captured by sequencing in a study of breast tumors, draining lymph nodes, adjacent tissues. The lymph nodes were axillary draining lymph nodes from breast cancer patients. In its sample, this clonotype was seen a few times. TCRdb used MiXCR to reprocess the multiplex PCR reads, holding one entry per CDR3 protein. The table includes about 270,000 distinct CDR3 sequences, 30% detected once. V dropped 4 bases and J dropped 2 bases, with 14 bases sitting between them. The CDR3 has 15 residues. The germline gives CDR1 MNHEY, CDR2 SMNVEV (reference sequence). This TCR was sampled from a female donor with breast cancer. Some clones in this sample may be carry-over from other donors' samples. This chain links TRBV27 with TRBJ2-5; possibly TRBD1 or TRBD2 for D (6 bases each). Sequencing was performed on axillary lymph node tissue. The CDR3 DNA is TGTGCCAGCAGTTCCGACCAAGGGGGGCAAGAGACCCAGTACTTC. Amino acid sequence: CASSSDQGGQETQYF.